Sequencing of this T cell receptor beta chain was carried out in a study of CD8 T cells in Susac syndrome. About 0.5 to 1 ug RNA was reverse transcribed with random hexamers. TCRdb processed the immunoSEQ multiplex PCR reads anew with MiXCR; each CDR3 protein has one entry. The sample includes 50,000 or so distinct CDR3 sequences, roughly 93% of them seen just once. CDR3 length: 17 amino acids. The V and J ends lost 2 bases and 8 bases respectively, with 22 bases between them. CDR1 MGHDK and CDR2 SYGVNS come from the germline V gene. This clonotype was obtained from a human donor with multiple sclerosis. The source material was CD8+ T cells from PBMCs. The J gene is TRBJ2-1, the V gene TRBV25-1, with D possibly being TRBD1 (6 bases). The CDR3 spells CASSEPHSRGVGYEQFF. Here the CDR3 DNA reads TGTGCCAGCAGTGAACCACACAGCAGGGGAGTAGGTTATGAGCAGTTCTTC.